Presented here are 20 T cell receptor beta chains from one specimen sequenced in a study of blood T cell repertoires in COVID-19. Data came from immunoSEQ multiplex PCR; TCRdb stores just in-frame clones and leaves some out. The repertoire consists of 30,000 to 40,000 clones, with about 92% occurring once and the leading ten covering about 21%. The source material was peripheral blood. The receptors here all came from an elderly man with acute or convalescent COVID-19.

CDR3 in amino acids: CASSRGGQGNYNSPLHF. As DNA, the CDR3 is TGTGCCAGCAGCCGCGGCGGACAGGGGAATTATAATTCACCCCTCCACTTT. The chain is built from TRBV7-9 and TRBJ1-6; 9 bases fit TRBD1. Germline CDR1 and CDR2: SEHNR and FQNEAQ (reference sequence). The CDR3 contains 17 residues. Losses at the gene ends were 5 bases for V and 4 bases for J; bases not matched to a gene: 9. Combining the CDR3 with reference TRBV7-9 and TRBJ1-6 gives the whole variable domain DTGVSQNPRHKITKRGQNVTFRCDPISEHNRLYWYRQTLGQGPEFLTYFQNEAQLEKSRLLSDRFSAERPKGSFSTLEIQRTEQGDSAMYLCASSRGGQGNYNSPLHFGNGTRLTVT.

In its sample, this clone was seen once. For the CDR3, the DNA is TGTGCCAGCTCACCCGGCGGGGGCAATGAAAAACTGTTTTTT. Its translation: CASSPGGGNEKLFF. J is TRBJ1-4 and V is TRBV18; D possibly corresponds to TRBD1 (6 bases). This CDR3 has 14 amino acids. V lost 3 bases to trimming and J lost 5 bases, with 10 bases between them. Germline CDR1 KGHSH, CDR2 LQKENI.

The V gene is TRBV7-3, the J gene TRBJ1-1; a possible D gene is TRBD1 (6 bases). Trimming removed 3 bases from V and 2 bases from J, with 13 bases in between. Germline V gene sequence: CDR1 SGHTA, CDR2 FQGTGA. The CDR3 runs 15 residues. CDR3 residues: CASSFRTESNTEAFF. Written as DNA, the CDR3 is TGTGCCAGCAGCTTTAGGACAGAGTCTAACACTGAAGCTTTCTTT. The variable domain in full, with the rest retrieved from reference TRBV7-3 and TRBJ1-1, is GAGVSQTPSNKVTEKGKYVELRCDPISGHTALYWYRQSLGQGPEFLIYFQGTGAADDSGLPNDRFFAVRPEGSVSTLKIQRTERGDSAVYLCASSFRTESNTEAFFGQGTRLTVV.

Written as DNA, the CDR3 is TGTGCCTGGAGTCTGGGACTAGCGGGGGAGACCCAGTACTTC. It encodes CAWSLGLAGETQYF. The chain couples TRBV30 to TRBJ2-5, with 13 bases aligning to TRBD2. Germline values: CDR1 GTSNPN, CDR2 SVGIG (reference sequence). V dropped 2 bases and J dropped 5; count of bases not matched to a gene: 2. The CDR3 totals 14 residues. The whole variable domain, remainder taken from reference TRBV30 and TRBJ2-5, is SQTIHQWPATLVQPVGSPLSLECTVEGTSNPNLYWYRQAAGRGLQLLFYSVGIGQISSEVPQNLSASRPQDRQFILSSKKLLLSDSGFYLCAWSLGLAGETQYFGPGTRLLVL.

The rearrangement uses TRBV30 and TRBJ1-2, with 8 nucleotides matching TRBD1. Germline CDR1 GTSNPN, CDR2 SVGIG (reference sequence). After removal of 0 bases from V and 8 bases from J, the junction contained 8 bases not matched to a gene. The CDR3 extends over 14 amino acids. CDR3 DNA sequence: TGTGCCTGGAGTGTTGTTTCAGGGGGCTCAGGCTACACCTTC. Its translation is CAWSVVSGGSGYTF.

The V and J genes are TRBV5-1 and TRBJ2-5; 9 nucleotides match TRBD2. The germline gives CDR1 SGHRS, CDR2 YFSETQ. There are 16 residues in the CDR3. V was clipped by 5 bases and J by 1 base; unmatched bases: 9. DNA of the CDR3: TGCGCCAGCAGTTCTGGAAGCGGGGGGTTCCAAGAGACCCAGTACTTC. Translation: CASSSGSGGFQETQYF.

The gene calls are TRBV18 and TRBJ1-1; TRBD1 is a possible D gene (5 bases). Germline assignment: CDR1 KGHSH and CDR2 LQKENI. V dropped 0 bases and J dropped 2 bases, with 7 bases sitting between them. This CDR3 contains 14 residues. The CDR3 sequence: CASSPPTDNTEAFF. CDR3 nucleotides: TGTGCCAGCTCACCACCGACAGATAACACTGAAGCTTTCTTT.

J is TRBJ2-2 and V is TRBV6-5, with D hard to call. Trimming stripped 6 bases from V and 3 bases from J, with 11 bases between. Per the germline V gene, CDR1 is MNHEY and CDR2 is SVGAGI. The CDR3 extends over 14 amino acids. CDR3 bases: TGTGCCAGCAGGGCAGGAAAAGACACCGGGGAGCTGTTTTTT. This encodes CASRAGKDTGELFF.

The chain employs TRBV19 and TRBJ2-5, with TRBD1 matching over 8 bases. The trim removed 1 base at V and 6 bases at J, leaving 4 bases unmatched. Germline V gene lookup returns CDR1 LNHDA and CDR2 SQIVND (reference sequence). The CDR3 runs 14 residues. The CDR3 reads CASSIGGQGQTQYF. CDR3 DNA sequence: TGTGCCAGTAGTATAGGTGGACAGGGCCAGACCCAGTACTTC.

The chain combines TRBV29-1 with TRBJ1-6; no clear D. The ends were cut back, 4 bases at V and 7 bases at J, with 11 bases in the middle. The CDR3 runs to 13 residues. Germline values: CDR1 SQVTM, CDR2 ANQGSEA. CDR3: CSVAAGGNSPLHF. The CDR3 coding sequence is TGCAGCGTTGCGGCAGGTGGGAATTCACCCCTCCACTTT. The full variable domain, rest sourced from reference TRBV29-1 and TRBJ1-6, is SAVISQKPSRDICQRGTSLTIQCQVDSQVTMMFWYRQQPGQSLTLIATANQGSEATYESGFVIDKFPISRPNLTFSTLTVSNMSPEDSSIYLCSVAAGGNSPLHFGNGTRLTVT.

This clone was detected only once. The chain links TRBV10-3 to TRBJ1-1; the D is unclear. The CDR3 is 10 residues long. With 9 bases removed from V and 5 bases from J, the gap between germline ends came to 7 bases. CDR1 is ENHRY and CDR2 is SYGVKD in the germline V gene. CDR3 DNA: TGTGCCATATTTCGGACTGAAGCTTTCTTT. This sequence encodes CAIFRTEAFF.

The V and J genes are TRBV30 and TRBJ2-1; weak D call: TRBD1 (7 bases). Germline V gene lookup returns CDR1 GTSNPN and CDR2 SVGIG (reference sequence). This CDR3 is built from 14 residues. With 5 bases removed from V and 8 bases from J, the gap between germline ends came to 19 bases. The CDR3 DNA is TGTGCCTGGTCCAGGGGGGTAGAGGGGTATGAGCAGTTCTTC. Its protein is CAWSRGVEGYEQFF. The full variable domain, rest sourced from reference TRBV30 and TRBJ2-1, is SQTIHQWPATLVQPVGSPLSLECTVEGTSNPNLYWYRQAAGRGLQLLFYSVGIGQISSEVPQNLSASRPQDRQFILSSKKLLLSDSGFYLCAWSRGVEGYEQFFGPGTRLTVL.

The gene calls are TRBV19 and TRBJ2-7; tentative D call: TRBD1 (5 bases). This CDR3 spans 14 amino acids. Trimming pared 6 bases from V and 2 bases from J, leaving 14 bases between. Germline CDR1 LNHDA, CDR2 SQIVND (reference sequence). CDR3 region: CASSTTVGAYEQYF. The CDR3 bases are TGTGCCAGTAGCACGACAGTTGGGGCCTACGAGCAGTACTTC.

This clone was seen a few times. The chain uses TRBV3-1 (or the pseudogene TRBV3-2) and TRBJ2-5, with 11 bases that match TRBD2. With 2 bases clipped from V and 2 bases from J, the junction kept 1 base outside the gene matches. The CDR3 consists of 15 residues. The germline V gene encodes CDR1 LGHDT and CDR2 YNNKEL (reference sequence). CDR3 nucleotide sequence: TGTGCCAGCAGCCAACGACTAGCGGGGCAAGAGACCCAGTACTTC. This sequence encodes CASSQRLAGQETQYF.

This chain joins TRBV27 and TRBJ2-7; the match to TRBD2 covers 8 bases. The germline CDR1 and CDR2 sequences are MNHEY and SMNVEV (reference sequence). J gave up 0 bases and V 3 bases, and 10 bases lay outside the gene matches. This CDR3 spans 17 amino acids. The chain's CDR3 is CASSFLSGETLSYEQYF. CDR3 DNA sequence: TGTGCCAGCAGTTTCCTTAGCGGGGAAACACTCTCCTACGAGCAGTACTTC.

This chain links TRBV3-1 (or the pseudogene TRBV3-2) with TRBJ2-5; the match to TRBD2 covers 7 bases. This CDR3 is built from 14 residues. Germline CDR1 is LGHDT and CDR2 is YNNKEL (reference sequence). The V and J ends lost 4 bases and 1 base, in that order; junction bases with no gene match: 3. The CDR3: CASSRGGAQETQYF. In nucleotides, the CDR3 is TGTGCCAGCAGCCGGGGAGGGGCCCAAGAGACCCAGTACTTC.

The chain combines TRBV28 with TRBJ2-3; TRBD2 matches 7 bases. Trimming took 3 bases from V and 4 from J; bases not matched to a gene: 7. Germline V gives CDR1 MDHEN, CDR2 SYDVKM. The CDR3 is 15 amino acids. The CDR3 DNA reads TGTGCCAGCAGTTTCTATAGCGGGCGGGCAGATACGCAGTATTTT. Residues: CASSFYSGRADTQYF.

CDR3 in DNA: TGTGCCAGCAGCTTCCCGGGACAGGGGCCCCTAAATTCACCCCTCCACTTT. This translates into CASSFPGQGPLNSPLHF. The chain has TRBV5-5 and TRBJ1-6, with TRBD1 identical over 10 bases. The ends lost 2 bases at V and 7 bases at J; junction bases unmatched: 9. There are 17 residues in the CDR3. The germline V gene has CDR1 SGHKS and CDR2 YYEKEE (reference sequence).

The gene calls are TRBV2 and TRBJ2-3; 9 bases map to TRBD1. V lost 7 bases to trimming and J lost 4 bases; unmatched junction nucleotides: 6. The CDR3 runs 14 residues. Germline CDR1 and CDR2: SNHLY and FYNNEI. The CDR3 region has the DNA TGTGCCAGCAACCGGGACAGGGCGTCAGATACGCAGTATTTT. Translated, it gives CASNRDRASDTQYF.

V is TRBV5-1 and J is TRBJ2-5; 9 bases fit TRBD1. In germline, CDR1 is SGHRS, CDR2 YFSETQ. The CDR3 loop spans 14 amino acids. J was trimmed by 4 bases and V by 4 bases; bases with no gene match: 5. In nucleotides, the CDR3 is TGCGCCAGCAGCCTAGTACAGGGGGCAGAGACCCAGTACTTC. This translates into CASSLVQGAETQYF.